The 26 T cell receptor beta chains in this list originate from one sample, sequenced in a study of cytotoxic CD8 clonotypes in ibrutinib-treated CLL. Produced via immunoSEQ multiplex PCR; TCRdb's table is partial and in-frame only. The sample lists more than 110,000 clones, approximately 80% occurring once. This specimen consisted of PBMCs, obtained after 24 months of ibrutinib treatment. The receptors were gathered from a human donor with chronic lymphocytic leukemia.

For the CDR3, the DNA is TGTGCCAGCAGCTTAGGGGGTGATCGAGAGACCCAGTACTTC. Translating it yields CASSLGGDRETQYF. V gene TRBV7-6 combines with J gene TRBJ2-5, with D unresolved. Germline CDR1 reads SGHVS; CDR2 reads FNYEAQ. V gave up 1 base and J gave up 4 bases, with 10 bases separating them. The CDR3 contains 14 residues.

In its sample, this clone was seen a few times. This sequence joins TRBV29-1 and TRBJ2-7; D tentatively fits TRBD1 or TRBD2 (7 bases each). CDR3 length: 14 residues. Germline-derived CDR1 and CDR2 are SQVTM and ANQGSEA. V lost 2 bases, J lost 9 bases, and 20 bases lay in between. CDR3 sequence reads: CSVEHPGGRGAQYF. The CDR3 DNA sequence: TGCAGCGTTGAACACCCAGGGGGGAGGGGAGCGCAGTACTTC.

This clone has a count of ten or more. The V and J genes are TRBV27 and TRBJ2-3; D is undetermined. Germline V lookup: CDR1 MNHEY, CDR2 SMNVEV (reference sequence). V lost 6 bases and J lost 2, with 15 bases in between. This CDR3 spans 15 amino acids. For the CDR3, the DNA is TGTGCCAGCAGCAAGCTGGATGGCTCCACAGATACGCAGTATTTT. It is translated as CASSKLDGSTDTQYF.

This sequence joins TRBV4-2 and TRBJ2-7; 10 bases align to TRBD1. Germline V gives CDR1 LGHNA, CDR2 YNFKEQ. This CDR3 contains 13 residues. Trimming cost V 5 bases and J 6 bases; bases outside gene matches: 4. The CDR3 DNA reads TGTGCCAGCAGCTTGGGGGACAGGGGCGAGCAGTACTTC. This codes for CASSLGDRGEQYF.

This clone appeared a few times. The chain employs TRBV5-1 and TRBJ2-5; possibly TRBD2 for D (5 bases). Trimming stripped 0 bases from V and 4 bases from J, with 19 bases between. There are 17 residues in the CDR3. CDR1 is SGHRS and CDR2 is YFSETQ in the germline V gene. CDR3 DNA: TGCGCCAGCAGCTTGGCCCCCCAACACCCGGCGGGAGAGACCCAGTACTTC. Protein product: CASSLAPQHPAGETQYF.

A single count supports this clone. This rearrangement joins TRBV5-1 to TRBJ2-2, with D maybe TRBD2 (5 bases). V was shortened by 9 bases and J by 7 bases, with 19 bases between the two germline ends. Germline CDR1 and CDR2: SGHRS and YFSETQ. CDR3 length equals 14 residues. CDR3 in DNA: TGCGCCACCAAAAGGAGTGCTGAGGGCGGGGAGCTGTTTTTT. Translation gives CATKRSAEGGELFF.

Only one count was recorded for this clone. The chain combines TRBV30 with TRBJ1-3; weak D call: TRBD1 (5 bases). Looked up from germline, CDR1 is GTSNPN and CDR2 is SVGIG (reference sequence). Trimming removed 5 bases at V and 4 bases at J, with 9 bases between. The CDR3 is 12 residues long. The CDR3 reads CAWWAGGNTIYF. CDR3 sequence (DNA): TGTGCCTGGTGGGCAGGGGGAAACACCATATATTTT.

The V gene is TRBV4-2, the J gene TRBJ2-5; unclear D gene. Per germline, CDR1 LGHNA and CDR2 YNFKEQ. The CDR3 has 11 residues. The V end lost 6 bases, the J end lost 5 bases, and 7 bases lay between the germline ends. The CDR3 coding sequence is TGTGCCAGCAGGGAAGGGGAGACCCAGTACTTC. Residues: CASREGETQYF.

The chain links TRBV28 to TRBJ2-7; TRBD1 aligns across 11 bases. CDR3 length: 15 residues. With 2 bases clipped from V and 6 bases from J, the junction kept 6 bases outside the gene matches. Germline V gives CDR1 MDHEN, CDR2 SYDVKM. The CDR3 DNA is TGTGCCAGCAGTTTAATTTCCGGGACAGGGGGCGAGCAGTACTTC. Protein: CASSLISGTGGEQYF.

The rearrangement uses TRBV5-4 and TRBJ2-1; 7 nucleotides agree with TRBD2. CDR1 is SGHNT and CDR2 is YYREEE in the germline V gene (reference sequence). Losses at the gene ends were 5 bases for V and 5 bases for J; bases not matched to a gene: 4. CDR3 length: 13 amino acids. CDR3 residues: CASSGGGNNEQFF. In DNA form, the CDR3 reads TGTGCCAGCAGTGGCGGGGGAAACAATGAGCAGTTCTTC.

The gene calls are TRBV6-5 and TRBJ1-4; D possibly corresponds to TRBD1 (5 bases). Germline-derived CDR1 and CDR2 are MNHEY and SVGAGI. V was shortened by 8 bases and J by 5 bases, with 15 bases between the two germline ends. This CDR3 comprises 14 residues. CDR3 bases: TGTGCCAGCGCCCGGGACGGCCTGAATGAAAAACTGTTTTTT. It translates to CASARDGLNEKLFF.

The rearrangement uses TRBV28 and TRBJ1-5, with a tentative D call TRBD1 (5 bases). Deletions cut 4 bases from V and 4 bases from J, with 11 bases between. This CDR3 comprises 14 residues. The germline CDR1 and CDR2 sequences are MDHEN and SYDVKM. CDR3 coding DNA: TGTGCCAGCAGTTACGGGGGACGGAATCAGCCCCAGCATTTT. Translation: CASSYGGRNQPQHF.

This sequence joins TRBV15 and TRBJ2-7; D is unclear. Trimming removed 0 bases from V and 2 bases from J, with 8 bases in between. In germline, CDR1 is LNHNV, CDR2 YYDKDF (reference sequence). The CDR3 runs to 14 residues. As DNA, the CDR3 is TGTGCCACCAGCAGAGATGTTAAAACCTACGAGCAGTACTTC. As protein: CATSRDVKTYEQYF.

V usage is TRBV7-2 and J usage is TRBJ2-7; 12 nucleotides agree with TRBD2. The CDR3 runs to 17 residues. The V gene end was trimmed by 1 base and the J gene end by 4 bases; junction bases not matched to a gene: 8. Germline values: CDR1 SGHTA, CDR2 FQGNSA. The CDR3, as DNA: TGTGCCAGCAGCTTAGGGAGGACTAGCGGGATTGGATACGAGCAGTACTTC. Encoded protein: CASSLGRTSGIGYEQYF.

This chain connects TRBV11-3 to TRBJ1-1; D remains unclear. The CDR3 has 14 residues. V was shortened by 5 bases and J by 0 bases, with 10 bases between the two germline ends. Germline CDR1 and CDR2: SGHNT and YENEEA. The CDR3 reads CASSADNMNTEAFF. The CDR3 nucleotides are TGTGCCAGCAGCGCCGACAACATGAACACTGAAGCTTTCTTT.

V usage is TRBV18 and J usage is TRBJ2-5; 9 bases are a match to TRBD2. Trimming at V came to 6 bases and at J to 5 bases, leaving 10 bases not matched to a gene. The CDR3 totals 15 residues. Germline V gene data show CDR1 as KGHSH and CDR2 as LQKENI. This CDR3 is CASSPGTSPGETQYF. The DNA of the CDR3 is TGTGCCAGCTCCCCCGGGACTAGCCCTGGCGAGACCCAGTACTTC.

The CDR3 protein is CASSLGRPNEQFF. The CDR3 bases are TGTGCCAGCAGCTTAGGTCGGCCCAATGAGCAGTTCTTC. The rearrangement joins TRBV7-2 to TRBJ2-1; D remains unclear. This CDR3 comprises 13 residues. CDR1 SGHTA and CDR2 FQGNSA come from the germline V gene. V dropped 1 base and J dropped 6 bases, with 7 bases sitting between them.

This clone occurred a few times. The rearrangement links TRBV28 to TRBJ1-5, with 9 positions matching TRBD1. After removal of 2 bases from V and 9 bases from J, the junction contained 5 bases not matched to a gene. The CDR3 runs to 14 residues. CDR1 is MDHEN, CDR2 SYDVKM, per germline. In DNA, the CDR3 is TGTGCCAGCAGTTTAGGAGACAGGGGGGTGCCCCAGCATTTT. It translates to CASSLGDRGVPQHF.

This CDR3 is CASSFLGETQYF. For the CDR3, the DNA is TGTGCCAGCAGTTTTCTGGGGGAGACCCAGTACTTC. This chain connects TRBV28 to TRBJ2-5; no firm D call. V lost 3 bases and J 5 bases, leaving 7 bases between the germline ends. Germline V gene sequence: CDR1 MDHEN, CDR2 SYDVKM. The length of the CDR3 is 12 residues.

The V call is TRBV29-1, the J call TRBJ2-1, with TRBD2 identical over 8 bases. V lost 8 bases to trimming and J lost 8 bases; unmatched junction nucleotides: 14. The CDR3 is made up of 14 amino acids. Germline V gives CDR1 SQVTM, CDR2 ANQGSEA. The CDR3: CSHSAGSGADEQFF. CDR3 coding DNA: TGCAGCCACTCGGCGGGTAGCGGGGCGGATGAGCAGTTCTTC.

This clone is medium-sized in the sample. V is TRBV25-1 and J is TRBJ1-1, with D possibly matching TRBD1 (6 bases). Trimming cost V 7 bases and J 4 bases, with 10 bases left between them. Germline V gives CDR1 MGHDK, CDR2 SYGVNS. The CDR3 is 12 amino acids. The CDR3 nucleotides read TGTGCCAGCACCCAAGGGGGCACTGAAGCTTTCTTT. Amino acid sequence: CASTQGGTEAFF.

This clone was seen a few times. The rearrangement joins TRBV5-6 to TRBJ1-2, with 7 bases matching TRBD1. Germline CDR1 reads SGHDT; CDR2 reads YYEEEE. The CDR3 consists of 14 residues. The V segment lost 9 bases and the J segment 4 bases; nucleotides outside the gene matches: 12. The CDR3, as DNA: TGTGCCACCGACCGACAGGGCGGGACCTATGGCTACACCTTC. Protein sequence: CATDRQGGTYGYTF.

This clone showed up just a few times. The gene calls are TRBV30 and TRBJ1-1; TRBD1 matches 7 bases. The CDR3 has 12 residues. V lost 7 bases and J lost 6; bases outside the gene matches: 8. CDR1 and CDR2 from the germline V gene are GTSNPN and SVGIG (reference sequence). The CDR3 DNA is TGTGCCTTGGCCCCGGGGACAGCTGAAGCTTTCTTT. It is translated as CALAPGTAEAFF.

This clone showed up just a few times. The chain joins TRBV30 to TRBJ1-2, with D hard to call. This CDR3 comprises 12 residues. Between the trimmed V and J ends, which lost 2 bases and 5 bases, there was a span of 9 bases. CDR1 GTSNPN and CDR2 SVGIG come from the germline V gene (reference sequence). CDR3 sequence (DNA): TGTGCCTGGAGTCCCGCCGGGTATGGCTACACCTTC. This codes for CAWSPAGYGYTF.

The chain's CDR3 is CATLTSGTYEQYF. The DNA of the CDR3 is TGTGCCACCTTGACTAGCGGGACCTACGAGCAGTACTTC. This rearrangement joins TRBV28 to TRBJ2-7; 11 bases align to TRBD2. Unmatched junction bases numbered 4, after V lost 10 bases and J lost 2 bases. Per germline, CDR1 MDHEN and CDR2 SYDVKM. CDR3 length equals 13 residues.

This sequence joins TRBV18 and TRBJ1-1; 10 bases match TRBD1. The CDR3 has 15 amino acids. In germline, CDR1 is KGHSH, CDR2 LQKENI. Trimming took 2 bases from V and 3 from J; bases not matched to a gene: 3. The CDR3 nucleotides are TGTGCCAGCTCACCAGGACAGGGGGGAGACACTGAAGCTTTCTTT. Encoded protein: CASSPGQGGDTEAFF.